The source of this TCR beta chain is a study of T cells in Graves' hyperthyroidism and ophthalmopathy. This clonotype was seen at least ten times. As yet, its antigen is unknown. The study, taken as a whole, reports: Classification by a 13 V-J model distinguished ophthalmopathy from stable hyperthyroidism. Most thyroid clonotypes expanded above 0.001 appeared in blood too.

Each patient was aged 18 to 65 and had newly diagnosed hyperthyroidism of under 2 months' duration. Germline V lookup: CDR1 MNHEY, CDR2 SVGAGI. Trimming took 3 bases from V and 8 from J, leaving 13 bases between them. This CDR3 spans 13 amino acids. Amplification of TCR beta CDR3 regions used RNA as the template. An initial round of RT-PCR targeting the TCR CDR3 relied on the HTBI primer set. TCRdb itself ran the multiplex PCR reads through MiXCR, one entry per CDR3 protein. There are about 740,000 distinct CDR3 sequences in the sample; about 15% occur only once, and roughly a tenth lies in the top ten.

V gene TRBV6-5 combines with J gene TRBJ1-2; D possibly corresponds to TRBD1 (6 bases). Input material: blood. The sequence came from a woman aged 18-30 years with Graves' hyperthyroidism. The CDR3 DNA sequence: TGTGCCAGCAGTTATCACAGGGTGAACGGCTACACCTTC. It encodes CASSYHRVNGYTF.